The following is a T cell receptor (beta chain) sequence with its context. The sample comes from a study of preoperative IRX-2 immunotherapy in early breast cancer. Treatment here: preoperative locoregional IRX-2 cytokine immunotherapy. TCRdb keeps only in-frame clones here, not all; method: immunoSEQ multiplex PCR. The data contain more than 50,000 clones, less than 95% of them singletons. The clonotype originates from a human donor with breast cancer. This material was collected from a patient treated with IRX-2 immunotherapy.

The CDR3 loop reads CASSEPGSSEAFF. CDR3 DNA: TGTGCCAGCAGTGAACCAGGGTCAAGTGAAGCTTTCTTT. The chain has TRBV6-1 and TRBJ1-1, with a tentative D call TRBD1 (5 bases). Germline loops: CDR1 MNHNS, CDR2 SASEGT. The CDR3 is 13 residues long. Trimming took off 2 bases at V and 7 bases at J, with 11 bases between the two ends.